Below are 12 T cell receptor beta chains sequenced from a single sample in a study of metastatic and nonmetastatic thyroid tumors. Through MiXCR, TCRdb re-clonotyped the PCR reads. The data hold tens of thousands of clones, with about 24% observed a single time. Before thyroid surgery, none of the patients had received any treatment. The sequencing sample was made of tumor tissue. These TCRs come from a female donor with papillary thyroid cancer or a benign thyroid nodule (not recorded which). Some clones in this sample may be carry-over from other donors' samples.

V and J are TRBV7-6 and TRBJ1-5; TRBD1 agrees at 11 bases. Germline values: CDR1 SGHVS, CDR2 FNYEAQ. There are 14 residues in the CDR3. Unmatched junction bases numbered 4, after V lost 5 bases and J lost 7 bases. In DNA, the CDR3 is TGTGCCAGCAGCCCGGGGACAGGGGGACAGCCCCAGCATTTT. Translation gives CASSPGTGGQPQHF.

This clone was observed at least ten times. The V gene is TRBV5-4, the J gene TRBJ2-1, with TRBD2 matching over 12 bases. The CDR3 extends over 13 amino acids. The trim removed 5 bases at V and 10 bases at J, leaving 4 bases unmatched. The germline gives CDR1 SGHNT, CDR2 YYREEE (reference sequence). CDR3 sequence reads: CASRTSGRGEQFF. Written as DNA, the CDR3 is TGTGCCAGCAGGACTAGCGGGAGAGGGGAGCAGTTCTTC.

This clone was observed many times. A much larger clone is a single base away; this may be a read error. V and J are TRBV15 and TRBJ1-2; 9 bases are a match to TRBD1. The CDR3 is made up of 18 amino acids. CDR1 LNHNV and CDR2 YYDKDF come from the germline V gene (reference sequence). The trim removed 0 bases at V and 7 bases at J, leaving 15 bases unmatched. The chain's CDR3 is CATSREGADGTGIGGYTF. Written as DNA, the CDR3 is TGTGCCACCAGCAGAGAGGGGGCTGACGGGACAGGGATAGGTGGCTACACCTTC.

This clone has at least ten counts. The chain is built from TRBV9 and TRBJ2-3; D tentatively reads TRBD1 or TRBD2 (5 bases each). CDR1 and CDR2 (germline): SGDLS, YYNGEE. V was trimmed by 4 bases and J by 6 bases, leaving 12 bases between them. This CDR3 has 13 amino acids. The CDR3 protein is CASSSEGPDTQYF. CDR3 bases: TGTGCCAGCAGCTCAGAGGGGCCCGATACGCAGTATTTT.

In this sample, this clone turned up a few times. The V and J genes are TRBV6-6 and TRBJ1-3, with a possible D match to TRBD1 (5 bases). CDR3 length: 15 residues. V gave up 2 bases and J gave up 6 bases, with 14 bases separating them. Germline V lookup: CDR1 MNHNY, CDR2 SVGAGI (reference sequence). In DNA form, the CDR3 reads TGTGCCAGCAGTTACCGGGCCTTAGGGGAAAACACCATATATTTT. Translating it yields CASSYRALGENTIYF.

As concerns this clone: One junction end does not reproduce the germline sequence, and a read error may be involved. V gene TRBV24-1 combines with J gene TRBJ2-1, with D perhaps matching TRBD1 (6 bases). Germline V gene lookup returns CDR1 KGHDR and CDR2 SFDVKD. CDR3 size: 17 residues. This chain's CDR3 is CATIDQGPSGSYNEQFF. The CDR3 bases are TGTGCCACCATTGATCAGGGGCCCTCGGGCTCCTACAATGAGCAGTTCTTC.

This clone has a handful of counts. This may be a read error, as it is one base from a much larger clone. Distinct nucleotide sequences in the sample also encode this CDR3. The rearrangement links TRBV7-8 to TRBJ2-7; 7 bases map to TRBD1. CDR1 SGHVS and CDR2 FQNEAQ come from the germline V gene. After removal of 9 bases from V and 5 bases from J, the junction contained 10 bases not matched to a gene. CDR3 length: 13 amino acids. CDR3 in DNA: TGTGCCAGTAGCGTAAGGGGGCAACACGAGCAGTACTTC. This translates into CASSVRGQHEQYF.

This clone was seen at least ten times. The chain employs TRBV6-2 or TRBV6-3 and TRBJ1-1, with D uncertain. CDR3 length: 11 residues. CDR1 is MNHEY, CDR2 SVGEGT, per germline. The V end lost 5 bases, the J end lost 1 base, and 2 bases lay between the germline ends. CDR3 region: CASSRNTEAFF. The CDR3 nucleotides read TGTGCCAGCAGTAGGAACACTGAAGCTTTCTTT.

Concerning this clone itself: One junction end disagrees with the germline gene, perhaps due to a read error. This chain's CDR3 is CTSSLASGCGYEQYF. The CDR3 nucleotides read TGCACCAGCAGCTTGGCTAGCGGGTGTGGCTACGAGCAGTACTTC. The chain recombines TRBV5-1 with TRBJ2-7, with TRBD2 matching 8 bases. Germline CDR1 SGHRS, CDR2 YFSETQ. CDR3 length: 15 amino acids.

This clone ranks as medium-sized. This chain joins TRBV27 and TRBJ1-2; D remains ambiguous. This CDR3 is built from 14 residues. Germline-derived CDR1 and CDR2 are MNHEY and SMNVEV (reference sequence). V was clipped by 0 bases and J by 4 bases, with 9 bases between them. The chain's CDR3 is CASSLSFGVYGYTF. The CDR3 DNA follows: TGTGCCAGCAGTTTATCCTTCGGGGTCTATGGCTACACCTTC.

This clone was seen more than once but under ten times. This specimen includes other DNA sequences encoding the same CDR3. The gene calls are TRBV20-1 and TRBJ2-7; 12 nucleotides align to TRBD2. The trim removed 0 bases at V and 4 bases at J, leaving 10 bases unmatched. In germline, CDR1 is DFQATT, CDR2 SNEGSKA (reference sequence). The CDR3 length is 17 residues. CDR3 in amino acids: CSARDWASGRAGYEQYF. CDR3 nucleotide sequence: TGCAGTGCTAGAGATTGGGCTAGCGGGAGGGCAGGATACGAGCAGTACTTC.

This clone was seen repeatedly, ten times or more. Distinct nucleotide sequences in the sample also encode this CDR3. The chain is built from TRBV28 and TRBJ1-5; the D is unclear. Trimming left V 6 bases short and J 1 base short, with 10 bases between. Germline V gene sequence: CDR1 MDHEN, CDR2 SYDVKM. The CDR3 covers 14 residues. The CDR3 nucleotides read TGTGCCAGCAGACAACACGAGAGCAATCAGCCCCAGCATTTT. Translated, it gives CASRQHESNQPQHF.